The 27 T cell receptor beta chains reported below all come from one sample, sequenced in a study of radiotherapy plus CTLA-4 blockade in lung cancer. Assay: immunoSEQ multiplex PCR; the TCRdb copy retains only in-frame clones and omits some. This sample yields about 51,000 clones, of which about three quarters are seen a single time; about 2.2% belongs to the top ten. This material consisted of peripheral blood, taken from a patient treated with radiotherapy plus ipilimumab. These TCRs come from a human donor with non-small cell lung cancer whose response to radiotherapy plus ipilimumab could not be evaluated.

The V and J genes are TRBV6-1 and TRBJ2-5, with 8 bases matching TRBD2. From germline, CDR1 is MNHNS and CDR2 SASEGT. There are 13 residues in the CDR3. J was trimmed by 0 bases and V by 10 bases; bases with no gene match: 4. For the CDR3, the DNA is TGTGCCACCGGGGGGGTCAACCAAGAGACCCAGTACTTC. Translating it yields CATGGVNQETQYF.

V is TRBV5-5 and J is TRBJ2-7; D not resolved. Trimming pared 4 bases from V and 3 bases from J, leaving 8 bases between. CDR3 length: 12 residues. The germline gives CDR1 SGHKS, CDR2 YYEKEE (reference sequence). DNA of the CDR3: TGTGCCAGCAGCCTGACAAACTACGAGCAGTACTTC. It codes for CASSLTNYEQYF.

This clone has a single count. This chain connects TRBV28 to TRBJ2-3; 11 nucleotides match TRBD1. Looked up from germline, CDR1 is MDHEN and CDR2 is SYDVKM. V trimming: 6 bases; J trimming: 6 bases; junction bases outside the gene matches: 8. The CDR3 covers 15 residues. CDR3 in DNA: TGTGCCAGCAGATCTGTGGACAGGGGGCCGGATACGCAGTATTTT. Amino acid sequence: CASRSVDRGPDTQYF.

This rearrangement joins TRBV5-6 to TRBJ2-7; 8 bases are a match to TRBD2. The CDR3 has 15 residues. The germline CDR1 and CDR2 sequences are SGHDT and YYEEEE. J lost 2 bases, V lost 2 bases, and 6 bases had no gene match. CDR3 amino acids: CASSFRAAGAYEQYF. DNA for the CDR3: TGTGCCAGCAGCTTTAGAGCAGCGGGGGCCTACGAGCAGTACTTC.

The chain employs TRBV2 and TRBJ2-1, with a weak D call TRBD2 (7 bases). There are 14 residues in the CDR3. Germline V CDR1 and CDR2: SNHLY, FYNNEI. Trimming took 8 bases from V and 6 from J, leaving 17 bases between them. The CDR3 DNA follows: TGTGCCAGCCACCTCCGGGGGGCCTTCAATGAGCAGTTCTTC. The encoded protein is CASHLRGAFNEQFF.

The V gene is TRBV7-9, the J gene TRBJ1-2; D uncertain. Germline assignment: CDR1 SEHNR and CDR2 FQNEAQ (reference sequence). The V gene lost 5 bases and the J gene lost 5 bases, with 12 bases spanning the gap. There are 13 residues in the CDR3. This CDR3 reads CASSPDGEYGYTF. DNA for the CDR3: TGTGCCAGCAGCCCTGACGGGGAATATGGCTACACCTTC.

This sequence joins TRBV4-2 and TRBJ2-1, with D possibly TRBD2 on 7 matching bases. This CDR3 is built from 17 residues. The V gene's germline CDR1 is LGHNA and CDR2 YNFKEQ. Trimming removed 0 bases from V and 7 bases from J, with 19 bases in between. CDR3 sequence (DNA): TGTGCCAGCAGCCAAGATCCCGCGGGGGCCCAAGGGAATGAGCAGTTCTTC. Its protein is CASSQDPAGAQGNEQFF.

The J gene is TRBJ2-1, the V gene TRBV29-1, with 7 bases identical to TRBD1. This CDR3 region has 10 residues. The germline CDR1 and CDR2 sequences are SQVTM and ANQGSEA. V was clipped by 7 bases and J by 13 bases; unmatched bases: 7. In DNA form, the CDR3 reads TGCAGCGCCATGACAGGGAACCAGTTCTTC. It is translated as CSAMTGNQFF.

CDR3 DNA: TGTGCCAGCAGTGAATACGGGAGGGCCACAGATACGCAGTATTTT. Protein product: CASSEYGRATDTQYF. This chain connects TRBV6-1 to TRBJ2-3; TRBD2 agrees at 8 bases. The J segment lost 2 bases and the V segment lost 2 bases, leaving 3 bases of the junction unmatched. The CDR3 sequence is 15 residues long. CDR1 and CDR2 from the germline V gene are MNHNS and SASEGT.

The V gene is TRBV5-1, the J gene TRBJ2-5; D remains unclear. This CDR3 has 13 amino acids. The germline V gene has CDR1 SGHRS and CDR2 YFSETQ. V shed 0 bases and J shed 2 bases, with 5 bases lying between them. The CDR3 DNA is TGCGCCAGCAGCTTGGGAGTTCAAGAGACCCAGTACTTC. Its protein is CASSLGVQETQYF.

This clone was seen more than once but under ten times. V is TRBV6-1 and J is TRBJ1-3; TRBD1 matches 7 bases. The CDR3 is made up of 16 amino acids. Germline loops: CDR1 MNHNS, CDR2 SASEGT. V shed 3 bases, J shed 3 bases, and the junction held 8 bases outside the gene matches. Written as DNA, the CDR3 is TGTGCCAGCAGTGACTACCCCTGGACAGGTGGAAACACCATATATTTT. Translation gives CASSDYPWTGGNTIYF.

This chain joins TRBV7-3 and TRBJ1-1; a weak D match, TRBD1 (6 bases). Between the trimmed V and J ends, which lost 1 base and 4 bases, there was a span of 16 bases. The CDR3 extends over 16 amino acids. Germline V CDR1 and CDR2: SGHTA, FQGTGA. The chain's CDR3 is CASSLIGGGGGTEAFF. CDR3 DNA sequence: TGTGCCAGCAGCTTAATTGGGGGCGGTGGGGGCACTGAAGCTTTCTTT.

The gene calls are TRBV5-1 and TRBJ2-3; the match to TRBD2 covers 13 bases. Germline V gives CDR1 SGHRS, CDR2 YFSETQ. This CDR3 region has 17 residues. The V gene end was trimmed by 6 bases and the J gene end by 5 bases; junction bases not matched to a gene: 12. The CDR3: CASTRTSGGPEGDTQYF. As DNA, the CDR3 is TGCGCCAGCACCCGGACTAGCGGGGGCCCGGAGGGAGATACGCAGTATTTT.

V and J are TRBV19 and TRBJ2-7, with TRBD1 identical over 8 bases. Germline CDR1 LNHDA, CDR2 SQIVND (reference sequence). The junction had 8 bases not matched to a gene; V was cut back by 7 bases and J by 0 bases. This CDR3 comprises 15 residues. CDR3 region: CASTRRGQGSYEQYF. CDR3 coding DNA: TGTGCCAGTACCCGCAGGGGGCAGGGCTCCTACGAGCAGTACTTC.

The chain couples TRBV7-9 to TRBJ1-1; a possible D gene is TRBD1 (6 bases). CDR3 length: 14 amino acids. With 7 bases removed from V and 2 bases from J, the gap between germline ends came to 14 bases. The V gene's germline CDR1 is SEHNR and CDR2 FQNEAQ (reference sequence). The chain's CDR3 is CASIEGGANTEAFF. DNA of the CDR3: TGTGCCAGCATCGAGGGGGGGGCTAACACTGAAGCTTTCTTT.

The rearrangement uses TRBV5-1 and TRBJ2-2; D perhaps matches TRBD1 (5 bases). V was trimmed by 0 bases and J by 1 base, leaving 7 bases between them. The CDR3 runs 15 residues. CDR1 and CDR2 (germline): SGHRS, YFSETQ. This chain's CDR3 is CASSLGQQNTGELFF. The DNA for the CDR3 is TGCGCCAGCAGCTTGGGACAGCAGAACACCGGGGAGCTGTTTTTT.

This rearrangement joins TRBV7-9 to TRBJ1-6; 7 bases are a match to TRBD1. The CDR3 covers 17 residues. V lost 5 bases to trimming and J lost 0 bases; unmatched junction nucleotides: 7. Germline CDR1 reads SEHNR; CDR2 reads FQNEAQ (reference sequence). CDR3 amino acids: CASSKGGQSSYNSPLHF. In nucleotides, the CDR3 is TGTGCCAGCAGCAAAGGGGGACAGAGCTCCTATAATTCACCCCTCCACTTT.

This chain uses TRBV5-4 with TRBJ2-5, with D perhaps TRBD2 (6 bases). The germline V gene encodes CDR1 SGHNT and CDR2 YYREEE (reference sequence). The CDR3 consists of 16 residues. With 4 bases removed from V and 2 bases from J, the gap between germline ends came to 18 bases. The CDR3 DNA is TGTGCCAGCAGCCCCTCCCTCCGGGGGAAACAAGAGACCCAGTACTTC. This encodes CASSPSLRGKQETQYF.

The CDR3 protein is CATSRDKRATGELFF. As DNA, the CDR3 is TGTGCCACCAGCAGAGATAAACGCGCCACCGGGGAGCTGTTTTTT. This rearrangement joins TRBV15 to TRBJ2-2; unclear D gene. CDR1 is LNHNV, CDR2 YYDKDF, per germline (reference sequence). With 0 bases removed from V and 4 bases from J, the gap between germline ends came to 9 bases. The CDR3 has 15 residues. The full variable domain, completed using reference TRBV15 and TRBJ2-2, is DAMVIQNPRYQVTQFGKPVTLSCSQTLNHNVMYWYQQKSSQAPKLLFHYYDKDFNNEADTPDNFQSRRPNTSFCFLDIRSPGLGDTAMYLCATSRDKRATGELFFGEGSRLTVL.

As concerns this clone: One junction end does not reproduce the germline sequence, and a read error may be involved. V is TRBV5-4 and J is TRBJ2-7, with D perhaps matching TRBD2 (6 bases). CDR3 length equals 13 residues. Germline CDR1 SGHNT, CDR2 YYREEE (reference sequence). The DNA for the CDR3 is TGTGCCAGCAGCCCGTCCCTTAGCGACCCGGGAGACTTC. It is translated as CASSPSLSDPGDF.

V is TRBV6-5 and J is TRBJ1-5; TRBD1 matches at 7 bases. This CDR3 spans 14 amino acids. Germline lookup yields CDR1 MNHEY and CDR2 SVGAGI. Losses at the gene ends were 6 bases for V and 0 bases for J; bases not matched to a gene: 2. The CDR3 here is CASRGQNSNQPQHF. The CDR3 DNA is TGTGCCAGCAGGGGACAGAATAGCAATCAGCCCCAGCATTTT.

This clone was detected a few times. This chain connects TRBV25-1 to TRBJ2-5; tentative D call: TRBD1 (5 bases). Germline loops: CDR1 MGHDK, CDR2 SYGVNS. The V end lost 1 base, the J end lost 2 bases, and 8 bases lay between the germline ends. CDR3 length: 14 amino acids. The CDR3 region is CASSEFDRQETQYF. The CDR3 DNA is TGTGCCAGCAGTGAATTCGACAGACAAGAGACCCAGTACTTC.

Only one count was recorded for this clone. V is TRBV7-8 and J is TRBJ2-1; 14 positions match TRBD2. This CDR3 has 14 residues. V lost 3 bases and J lost 13; bases outside the gene matches: 5. Germline V CDR1 and CDR2: SGHVS, FQNEAQ. The CDR3 nucleotides read TGTGCCAGCAGCTTGGGGACTAGCGGGAGTTCCCAGTTCTTC. Translated, it gives CASSLGTSGSSQFF.

The CDR3 region has the DNA TGTGCCAGCAGCTTAACCCCAGGGGAGACCCAGTACTTC. It encodes CASSLTPGETQYF. The chain recombines TRBV7-3 with TRBJ2-5; a weak D match, TRBD1 (5 bases). V was clipped by 0 bases and J by 5 bases, with 7 bases between them. Germline V gene lookup returns CDR1 SGHTA and CDR2 FQGTGA. The CDR3 sequence is 13 residues long.

The CDR3 bases are TGTGCCAGCAGCTCCCTCTCCCCCGGCGAGCAGTACTTC. It specifies CASSSLSPGEQYF. The rearrangement uses TRBV28 and TRBJ2-7; D is unclear. CDR3 length: 13 residues. V was clipped by 6 bases and J by 6 bases, with 15 bases between them. Germline loops: CDR1 MDHEN, CDR2 SYDVKM.

V and J are TRBV19 and TRBJ2-6; 11 positions match TRBD1. V lost 5 bases to trimming and J lost 3 bases; unmatched junction nucleotides: 6. The CDR3 has 17 residues. The V gene's germline CDR1 is LNHDA and CDR2 SQIVND (reference sequence). The CDR3 DNA follows: TGTGCCAGTAGTGCCGGACAGGGGGCAATTGGGGCCAACGTCCTGACTTTC. Amino acid sequence: CASSAGQGAIGANVLTF.

This chain links TRBV5-1 with TRBJ1-1; no firm D call. Germline assignment: CDR1 SGHRS and CDR2 YFSETQ. Trimming left V 4 bases short and J 4 bases short, with 14 bases between. The CDR3 extends over 14 amino acids. CDR3 DNA sequence: TGCGCCAGCAGCCCCGGAGTGTTTTTCACTGAAGCTTTCTTT. It encodes CASSPGVFFTEAFF. Full variable domain (missing parts from reference TRBV5-1 and TRBJ1-1): KAGVTQTPRYLIKTRGQQVTLSCSPISGHRSVSWYQQTPGQGLQFLFEYFSETQRNKGNFPGRFSGRQFSNSRSEMNVSTLELGDSALYLCASSPGVFFTEAFFGQGTRLTVV.